The clone carrying this TCR beta chain was recorded only once. This sample stems from a study of blood T cell repertoires in COVID-19. The overall study: Sites in the United States, Italy and Spain provided acute and convalescent COVID-19 samples. Sources were T cells, B-cell-depleted T cells, or PBMCs; the material itself was cDNA or gDNA.

Germline lookup yields CDR1 KGHSH and CDR2 LQKENI. V lost 5 bases, J lost 8 bases, and 16 bases lay in between. CDR3 size: 14 residues. Per the authors' pipeline: Quantification of nucleated cells was approximated via reference gene primer amplification. This table comes from immunoSEQ multiplex PCR, and its TCRdb copy is limited to in-frame clones, with some not included. The V and J calls and clone size are taken from that table; D and trimming were inferred from the DNA. The sample includes some 80,000 clones, 85% of them seen just once. The source of this sequence is an elderly man with active or convalescent COVID-19. Sample: peripheral blood. The genes are TRBV18 and TRBJ2-1; D is perhaps TRBD1 (6 bases). CDR3 residues: CASSTRSQGHEQFF. The CDR3 DNA follows: TGTGCCAGCTCAACCAGATCACAGGGCCATGAGCAGTTCTTC.